Following are 24 T cell receptor beta chains from one sample sequenced in a study of prognosis after radiotherapy for stage I lung cancer. Template was genomic DNA; TCR beta CDR3 amplified in two multiplex PCR rounds. Gene-specific TRBV and TRBJ primers were used in PCR round one. TCRdb redid the calling of the multiplex PCR reads with MiXCR, one entry per CDR3 protein. The sample has around 15,000 distinct CDR3 sequences, roughly 52% seen once; the top ten hold more than 30%. This sample comprised PBMCs, obtained before or after stereotactic body radiation therapy (not recorded which). Receptor source: a donor aged 50 or older with non-small cell lung cancer.

This clonotype was seen at least ten times. The junction departs from germline at one end; a sequencing error may be responsible. The chain is built from TRBV7-9 and TRBJ1-4, with D hard to call. Per the germline V gene, CDR1 is SEHNR and CDR2 is FQNEAQ (reference sequence). This CDR3 has 12 amino acids. In DNA form, the CDR3 reads TGTGCCAGCAGCACAACGAATGAAAAACTGTTTTTT. Protein sequence: CASSTTNEKLFF.

This clonotype has at least ten counts. This chain links TRBV5-6 with TRBJ2-5; 13 bases are a match to TRBD2. With V trimmed by 4 bases and J by 2 bases, 20 bases remained unmatched. CDR1 and CDR2 (germline): SGHDT, YYEEEE. The CDR3 is 21 amino acids. The CDR3 region has the DNA TGTGCCAGCAGCGCCACCCTGGGGGGGACTAGCGGGATCCCGATACAAGAGACCCAGTACTTC. Translation gives CASSATLGGTSGIPIQETQYF.

This clonotype was seen at least ten times. The V and J genes are TRBV5-5 and TRBJ2-7; D possibly corresponds to TRBD1 (6 bases). The ends were cut back, 4 bases at V and 5 bases at J, with 13 bases in the middle. CDR3 length: 13 amino acids. Germline CDR1 SGHKS, CDR2 YYEKEE (reference sequence). Here the CDR3 reads CASSMIQGDEQYF. The CDR3 DNA reads TGTGCCAGCAGCATGATACAGGGTGACGAGCAGTACTTC.

V and J are TRBV28 and TRBJ2-3; TRBD2 might be the D (6 bases). CDR3 length: 18 residues. Trimming cost V 3 bases and J 2 bases, with 21 bases left between them. Germline-derived CDR1 and CDR2 are MDHEN and SYDVKM. CDR3 sequence reads: CASSFPGSEEGITDTQYF. CDR3 DNA sequence: TGTGCCAGCAGTTTCCCTGGGAGTGAGGAGGGAATCACAGATACGCAGTATTTT. Drawing the rest from reference TRBV28 and TRBJ2-3, the complete variable domain is DVKVTQSSRYLVKRTGEKVFLECVQDMDHENMFWYRQDPGLGLRLIYFSYDVKMKEKGDIPEGYSVSREKKERFSLILESASTNQTSMYLCASSFPGSEEGITDTQYFGPGTRLTVL.

V is TRBV6-2 or TRBV6-3 and J is TRBJ1-5, with 8 positions matching TRBD1. The CDR3 totals 14 residues. J gave up 2 bases and V 6 bases, and 3 bases lay outside the gene matches. Germline V lookup: CDR1 MNHEY, CDR2 SVGEGT. CDR3 protein: CASRTDRGNQPQHF. The CDR3 region has the DNA TGTGCCAGCAGAACGGACAGGGGCAATCAGCCCCAGCATTTT.

This clonotype was detected a few times. This may come from a read error, since a much larger clone is one base off. The chain employs TRBV20-1 and TRBJ2-3; D gene ambiguous. Germline V gives CDR1 DFQATT, CDR2 SNEGSKA (reference sequence). The CDR3 covers 12 residues. Written as DNA, the CDR3 is TGCAGGTCCGGAAGAGGCACCGATACGCAGTATTTT. It is translated as CRSGRGTDTQYF.

Ten or more counts support this clonotype. The gene calls are TRBV24-1 and TRBJ2-2; 13 nucleotides match TRBD2. V shed 4 bases, J shed 0 bases, and the junction held 7 bases outside the gene matches. CDR3 size: 19 residues. CDR1 and CDR2 from the germline V gene are KGHDR and SFDVKD. CDR3 sequence: CATSDASGLAGPNTGELFF. CDR3 coding DNA: TGTGCCACCAGTGACGCCTCGGGACTAGCGGGACCGAACACCGGGGAGCTGTTTTTT.

This clonotype was counted at least ten times. This rearrangement joins TRBV5-1 to TRBJ2-2; 8 bases match TRBD1. With V trimmed by 4 bases and J by 0 bases, 5 bases remained unmatched. Germline lookup yields CDR1 SGHRS and CDR2 YFSETQ. CDR3 length: 16 residues. The CDR3, as DNA: TGCGCCAGCAGCATAATACAGGGGGCGAACACCGGGGAGCTGTTTTTT. It encodes CASSIIQGANTGELFF.

J is TRBJ2-7 and V is TRBV5-1, with D perhaps matching TRBD2 (6 bases). The length of the CDR3 is 16 residues. V shed 0 bases and J shed 0 bases, with 13 bases lying between them. Germline V gene data show CDR1 as SGHRS and CDR2 as YFSETQ. The CDR3 is CASSLGTGVSSYEQYF. In DNA, the CDR3 is TGCGCCAGCAGCTTGGGAACGGGGGTAAGCTCCTACGAGCAGTACTTC. The complete variable domain, with remaining parts taken from reference TRBV5-1 and TRBJ2-7, reads KAGVTQTPRYLIKTRGQQVTLSCSPISGHRSVSWYQQTPGQGLQFLFEYFSETQRNKGNFPGRFSGRQFSNSRSEMNVSTLELGDSALYLCASSLGTGVSSYEQYFGPGTRLTVT.

The chain uses TRBV6-4 and TRBJ2-2, with D hard to call. Looked up from germline, CDR1 is MRHNA and CDR2 is SNTAGT. Trimming pared 0 bases from V and 5 bases from J, leaving 7 bases between. This CDR3 is built from 14 residues. The CDR3 DNA sequence: TGTGCCAGCAGTGACTCGGTCGATACCGGGGAGCTGTTTTTT. It yields the protein CASSDSVDTGELFF.

Judged by abundance, this clonotype is medium-sized (0.01 to 0.1%). This chain connects TRBV28 to TRBJ2-7; a weak D match, TRBD1 (5 bases). The germline gives CDR1 MDHEN, CDR2 SYDVKM. The CDR3 runs to 14 residues. V was shortened by 3 bases and J by 0 bases, with 9 bases between the two germline ends. The CDR3 DNA sequence: TGTGCCAGCAGTTTGACAGTTCGCTCCTACGAGCAGTACTTC. Its protein product is CASSLTVRSYEQYF.

This clonotype was observed many times. In DNA form, the CDR3 reads TGCGCCAGCAGCCCCATTGGGGGGGCCAAAAACATTCAGTACTTC. Translating gives CASSPIGGAKNIQYF. The gene calls are TRBV5-1 and TRBJ2-4, with D possibly TRBD2 on 6 matching bases. This CDR3 contains 15 residues. From germline, CDR1 is SGHRS and CDR2 YFSETQ. With 4 bases removed from V and 1 base from J, the gap between germline ends came to 12 bases.

The CDR3 region has the DNA TGTGCCAGCAGTAGCGGGACCCCTTACACCGGGGAGCTGTTTTTT. As protein: CASSSGTPYTGELFF. The chain joins TRBV27 to TRBJ2-2; 7 nucleotides agree with TRBD2. With V trimmed by 5 bases and J by 3 bases, 6 bases remained unmatched. Germline CDR1 and CDR2: MNHEY and SMNVEV (reference sequence). This CDR3 region has 15 residues.

The sample holds a few counts of this clonotype. This may arise from a read error, as a much more abundant clone is one base away. The final CDR3 position lacks the conserved phenylalanine or tryptophan, pointing to a likely read error. This chain connects TRBV6-1 to TRBJ2-5; 8 bases line up with TRBD1. V dropped 4 bases and J dropped 2; count of bases not matched to a gene: 6. Germline V CDR1 and CDR2: MNHNS, SASEGT. The CDR3 is 15 residues long. The CDR3 DNA reads TGTGCCAGCAGTGGGGACAGGAAGTCACAAGAGACCCAGTACCTC. Amino acids: CASSGDRKSQETQYL.

This clonotype came up many times. The rearrangement uses TRBV5-1 and TRBJ2-5; TRBD1 matches at 9 bases. J was trimmed by 1 base and V by 4 bases; bases with no gene match: 8. Germline V gene lookup returns CDR1 SGHRS and CDR2 YFSETQ. The CDR3 consists of 16 residues. For the CDR3, the DNA is TGCGCCAGCAGCAGGGAGGGGACAGGGTTCCAAGAGACCCAGTACTTC. Translation: CASSREGTGFQETQYF.

This clonotype has ten or more counts. The genes are TRBV4-1 and TRBJ2-7; D not resolved. Germline V gives CDR1 MGHRA, CDR2 YSYEKL. This CDR3 has 14 residues. The V and J ends lost 5 bases and 2 bases respectively, with 13 bases between them. Written as DNA, the CDR3 is TGCGCCAGCAGCACCCAGAGTCCCGCCTACGAGCAGTACTTC. Translating it yields CASSTQSPAYEQYF.

J is TRBJ2-1 and V is TRBV6-4; the D gene is possibly TRBD2 (6 bases). Germline CDR1 MRHNA, CDR2 SNTAGT. The CDR3 runs 15 residues. Trimming cost V 3 bases and J 7 bases, with 16 bases left between them. The CDR3 is CASSEAVDGGNEQFF. Here the CDR3 DNA reads TGTGCCAGCAGTGAGGCAGTAGATGGGGGGAATGAGCAGTTCTTC.

This clonotype has a count of ten or more. J is TRBJ2-7 and V is TRBV20-1, with TRBD2 matching 9 bases. The germline V gene has CDR1 DFQATT and CDR2 SNEGSKA (reference sequence). The CDR3 runs to 14 residues. V shed 0 bases and J 3 bases; nucleotides not matched to a gene: 3. The CDR3 DNA is TGCAGTGCTAGAGATCCAGCGGGAGGCTACGAGCAGTACTTC. Translated, it gives CSARDPAGGYEQYF.

J is TRBJ2-7 and V is TRBV11-2, with 11 nucleotides matching TRBD2. From germline, CDR1 is SGHAT and CDR2 FQNNGV. With 6 bases clipped from V and 3 bases from J, the junction kept 13 bases outside the gene matches. There are 17 residues in the CDR3. CDR3 region: CASRLHIAGGPSYEQYF. The CDR3 nucleotides read TGTGCCAGCAGATTACATATAGCGGGGGGGCCCAGCTACGAGCAGTACTTC.

This clonotype was seen ten or more times. As the CDR3 is not closed by the conserved phenylalanine or tryptophan, this likely results from a read error. The limits of the CDR3 on the DNA are not certain, so only TCRdb's listed CDR3 is given. V usage is TRBV5-1 and J usage is TRBJ2-3; TRBD1 was called by the table and not checked on the DNA. Germline V CDR1 and CDR2: SGHRS, YFSETQ. The CDR3 length is 9 residues, termini included. The chain's CDR3 is CASSSPTEL.

V is TRBV9 and J is TRBJ1-1; weak D call: TRBD1 (6 bases). The V gene's germline CDR1 is SGDLS and CDR2 YYNGEE. Between the trimmed V and J ends, which lost 5 bases and 12 bases, there was a span of 23 bases. The CDR3 runs to 14 residues. CDR3 nucleotide sequence: TGTGCCAGCAGTTTATATGAGGTGGGGACATCTTCTTTCTTT. Its translation: CASSLYEVGTSSFF.

As to this clonotype: A far larger clone differs by one base, so this is likely a read error. V usage is TRBV6-2 or TRBV6-3 and J usage is TRBJ2-1; D gene uncertain. CDR1 is MNHEY, CDR2 SVGEGT, per germline. The CDR3 runs to 14 residues. V lost 6 bases and J 0 bases, leaving 9 bases between the germline ends. Here the CDR3 reads CASSNVSSYNEQFF. The DNA of the CDR3 is TGTGCCAGCAGCAACGTTTCCTCCTACAATGAGCAGTTCTTC.

This clonotype was observed many times. V usage is TRBV18 and J usage is TRBJ2-7; tentatively, D is TRBD2 (6 bases). Trimming removed 2 bases at V and 0 bases at J, with 8 bases between. This CDR3 has 14 residues. Germline CDR1 and CDR2: KGHSH and LQKENI. The CDR3 DNA sequence: TGTGCCAGCTCACCAGGGCGGGACTCCTACGAGCAGTACTTC. Residues: CASSPGRDSYEQYF. Full variable domain (missing parts from reference TRBV18 and TRBJ2-7): NAGVMQNPRHLVRRRGQEARLRCSPMKGHSHVYWYRQLPEEGLKFMVYLQKENIIDESGMPKERFSAEFPKEGPSILRIQQVVRGDSAAYFCASSPGRDSYEQYFGPGTRLTVT.

About this clonotype: Sequence at one end of the junction differs from germline and may be a read error. V is TRBV12-3 or TRBV12-4 and J is TRBJ2-7; TRBD1 is a possible D gene (6 bases). This CDR3 region has 13 residues. The DNA of the CDR3 is TGTGCCAGCAGACTGACAGGAGTGGACGATCAGTACTTC. Translating gives CASRLTGVDDQYF.